This TCR beta chain is from a study of cytomegalovirus exposure and HLA in healthy donors. 13 Jbeta primers and 60 Vbeta primers were used for the PCR. Method: immunoSEQ multiplex PCR; TCRdb's copy keeps in-frame clones and lacks some. The sample includes 200,000 or so clones, 70% to 80% seen only once; the top ten take nearly 0.4%. A note on this clone: Its cognate antigen is unknown.

Findings and caveats of the study: The study put some 150 TCR beta chains on its list as cytomegalovirus-associated.

The CDR3 runs 16 residues. V was pared by 0 bases and J by 7 bases, with 16 bases between. Germline V gives CDR1 LGHNA, CDR2 YNFKEQ. Donors in the study were healthy people who gave bone marrow. Sequenced material: PBMCs. The TCR was taken from a male donor in good health and CMV-seropositive. The chain employs TRBV4-2 and TRBJ2-1; a possible D gene is TRBD2 (7 bases). The CDR3 DNA sequence: TGTGCCAGCAGCCAAGATGGGGGGGCCGTAGCTAATGAGCAGTTCTTC. The encoded protein is CASSQDGGAVANEQFF.